Presented here are 7 T cell receptor beta chains from one specimen sequenced in a study of OX40 agonist ivuxolimab in advanced cancers. Method: immunoSEQ multiplex PCR; TCRdb's copy keeps in-frame clones and lacks some. The table has 20,000 to 25,000 clones, just over 90% seen once. This specimen consisted of CD4+ or CD8+ T cells sorted from blood, obtained in a trial of the OX40 agonist ivuxolimab. The receptor source for this set is an adult with an advanced solid tumor such as melanoma, head and neck, liver or kidney cancer.

A few counts support this clone. The V and J genes are TRBV4-2 and TRBJ1-1; the match to TRBD1 covers 8 bases. V shed 3 bases and J 4 bases; nucleotides not matched to a gene: 4. The germline V gene has CDR1 LGHNA and CDR2 YNFKEQ. The CDR3 spans 14 residues. CDR3 sequence reads: CASSQDREATEAFF. The CDR3 region has the DNA TGTGCCAGCAGCCAGGACAGGGAGGCCACTGAAGCTTTCTTT.

The genes are TRBV25-1 and TRBJ2-7; a possible D gene is TRBD2 (6 bases). This CDR3 is 13 amino acids long. Trimming pared 3 bases from V and 1 base from J, leaving 7 bases between. Germline-derived CDR1 and CDR2 are MGHDK and SYGVNS. This CDR3 reads CASSEGRSYEQYF. The CDR3 nucleotides are TGTGCCAGCAGTGAGGGGAGGTCCTACGAGCAGTACTTC.

V usage is TRBV7-9 and J usage is TRBJ2-7; 7 positions match TRBD2. V dropped 1 base and J dropped 6; count of bases not matched to a gene: 6. CDR1 and CDR2 (germline): SEHNR, FQNEAQ (reference sequence). There are 14 residues in the CDR3. Here the CDR3 DNA reads TGTGCCAGCAGCTTAGGACTAGCTCCAATCGAGCAGTACTTC. This translates into CASSLGLAPIEQYF.

This clone has only one observation. The V call is TRBV30, the J call TRBJ2-1, with D maybe TRBD1 (5 bases). Trimming took off 0 bases at V and 7 bases at J, with 10 bases between the two ends. CDR1 and CDR2 from the germline V gene are GTSNPN and SVGIG (reference sequence). The CDR3 totals 13 residues. The CDR3 DNA reads TGTGCCTGGAGTGTGGGTGGGGCGAATGAGCAGTTCTTC. Translated, it gives CAWSVGGANEQFF. Full variable domain (outside the CDR3, taken from reference TRBV30 and TRBJ2-1): SQTIHQWPATLVQPVGSPLSLECTVEGTSNPNLYWYRQAAGRGLQLLFYSVGIGQISSEVPQNLSASRPQDRQFILSSKKLLLSDSGFYLCAWSVGGANEQFFGPGTRLTVL.

This chain links TRBV7-9 with TRBJ2-7; weak D call: TRBD1 (5 bases). CDR1 SEHNR and CDR2 FQNEAQ come from the germline V gene (reference sequence). The V end was cut by 5 bases, the J end by 0 bases, with 11 bases between. This CDR3 comprises 14 residues. CDR3 nucleotides: TGTGCCAGCAGCGCGCGCAGGGACTCCTACGAGCAGTACTTC. As protein: CASSARRDSYEQYF.

The chain links TRBV27 to TRBJ1-1; D remains ambiguous. Per germline, CDR1 MNHEY and CDR2 SMNVEV (reference sequence). V was clipped by 5 bases and J by 0 bases, with 13 bases between them. The CDR3 has 15 amino acids. CDR3 residues: CASSISPDMNTEAFF. CDR3 sequence (DNA): TGTGCCAGCAGTATTAGCCCAGATATGAACACTGAAGCTTTCTTT.

V gene TRBV4-1 combines with J gene TRBJ2-5, with D perhaps TRBD2 (6 bases). The tail of the sequence fits TRBJ2-7 better, so the J call may be wrong. Germline loops: CDR1 MGHRA, CDR2 YSYEKL. This CDR3 region has 15 residues. The CDR3 here is CASSPRLGYTYEQYF. The CDR3 nucleotides are TGCGCCAGCAGCCCACGACTAGGCTACACCTACGAGCAGTACTTC.